The 25 T cell receptor beta chains reported below all come from one sample, sequenced in a study of T-cell reconstitution after alpha-beta-depleted transplantation in children. Library preparation (for TCRbeta) was performed with unique molecular identifiers. TCRdb fed the PCR reads into MiXCR, producing one record per CDR3 protein. The sample consists of 750,000 to 950,000 distinct CDR3 sequences, around 15% of them appearing once. Specimen: PBMCs, mostly from graft donor cells, collected 360 days after TCRalphabeta/CD19-depleted stem cell transplant. The origin of the receptors is a male patient aged 10-17 years who had a stem cell transplant for acute lymphoblastic leukemia, so the T cells may come from the graft donor.

This chain links TRBV7-2 with TRBJ1-1; no clear D gene. The V gene's germline CDR1 is SGHTA and CDR2 FQGNSA. The germline V and J ends were trimmed by 6 bases and 3 bases, with 8 bases remaining between them. The CDR3 runs to 12 residues. In nucleotides, the CDR3 is TGTGCCAGCAGGAATGGGGACACTGAAGCTTTCTTT. It codes for CASRNGDTEAFF.

The chain links TRBV4-2 to TRBJ2-5, with TRBD2 matching over 10 bases. Germline loops: CDR1 LGHNA, CDR2 YNFKEQ. Trimming took 2 bases from V and 5 from J; bases not matched to a gene: 8. The CDR3 has 16 amino acids. The CDR3 bases are TGTGCCAGCAGCCAAATAGGGCTAGCGGGAGAGGAGACCCAGTACTTC. As protein: CASSQIGLAGEETQYF.

The chain joins TRBV4-1 to TRBJ1-5, with D tentatively TRBD1 (5 bases). CDR3 length equals 14 residues. The ends were cut back, 4 bases at V and 5 bases at J, with 12 bases in the middle. Germline V gives CDR1 MGHRA, CDR2 YSYEKL. Written as DNA, the CDR3 is TGCGCCAGCAGCCGCGACAGTTGGCATCAGCCCCAGCATTTT. It codes for CASSRDSWHQPQHF.

This clonotype was recorded a few times. V and J are TRBV5-1 and TRBJ2-5, with 11 bases that match TRBD2. Trimming took 4 bases from V and 1 from J; bases not matched to a gene: 6. The CDR3 runs 16 residues. Per the germline V gene, CDR1 is SGHRS and CDR2 is YFSETQ. The CDR3 nucleotides are TGCGCCAGCAGCGTGACTAGCGGGACCATCCAAGAGACCCAGTACTTC. This translates into CASSVTSGTIQETQYF. The variable domain in full, with the rest retrieved from reference TRBV5-1 and TRBJ2-5, is KAGVTQTPRYLIKTRGQQVTLSCSPISGHRSVSWYQQTPGQGLQFLFEYFSETQRNKGNFPGRFSGRQFSNSRSEMNVSTLELGDSALYLCASSVTSGTIQETQYFGPGTRLLVL.

This CDR3 reads CASSQDSLAATDTQYF. Here the CDR3 DNA reads TGTGCCAGCAGCCAAGATTCACTAGCGGCCACAGATACGCAGTATTTT. The J gene is TRBJ2-3, the V gene TRBV4-2, with TRBD2 matching over 8 bases. V dropped 0 bases and J dropped 2; count of bases not matched to a gene: 4. The CDR3 is 16 residues long. Per the germline V gene, CDR1 is LGHNA and CDR2 is YNFKEQ.

This clonotype was picked up many times. In DNA, the CDR3 is TGCGCCAGCAGCTTGGAGGGCAGGGGGTTTGATCAGCCCCAGCATTTT. It specifies CASSLEGRGFDQPQHF. The J gene is TRBJ1-5, the V gene TRBV5-1, with 7 nucleotides matching TRBD1. The CDR3 has 16 residues. In germline, CDR1 is SGHRS, CDR2 YFSETQ. V trimming: 0 bases; J trimming: 5 bases; junction bases outside the gene matches: 8.

In this sample, this clonotype turned up a few times. V usage is TRBV25-1 and J usage is TRBJ2-7; 9 nucleotides agree with TRBD1. CDR3 length equals 16 residues. Germline assignment: CDR1 MGHDK and CDR2 SYGVNS. Trimming took 3 bases from V and 7 from J; bases not matched to a gene: 13. The CDR3 reads CASSDSSGTGSWEQYF. CDR3 DNA: TGTGCCAGCAGTGATTCCTCCGGGACAGGGTCGTGGGAGCAGTACTTC.

The chain combines TRBV28 with TRBJ2-7, with unresolved D. The germline CDR1 and CDR2 sequences are MDHEN and SYDVKM. Trimming took off 3 bases at V and 0 bases at J, with 6 bases between the two ends. The CDR3 covers 13 residues. CDR3 DNA: TGTGCCAGCAGTTTTATGAGCTCCTACGAGCAGTACTTC. Translated: CASSFMSSYEQYF.

The chain has TRBV20-1 and TRBJ2-3, with a weak D call TRBD1 (6 bases). With 3 bases removed from V and 4 bases from J, the gap between germline ends came to 17 bases. Germline CDR1 reads DFQATT; CDR2 reads SNEGSKA (reference sequence). The CDR3 loop spans 15 amino acids. CDR3 in amino acids: CSARGVTGIADTQYF. The DNA for the CDR3 is TGCAGTGCTAGGGGGGTTACAGGGATCGCAGATACGCAGTATTTT.

This clonotype was recorded at least ten times. The V call is TRBV7-9, the J call TRBJ2-7; D is possibly TRBD1 (6 bases). Germline loops: CDR1 SEHNR, CDR2 FQNEAQ (reference sequence). V lost 5 bases and J lost 4, with 12 bases in between. The CDR3 has 13 amino acids. The CDR3 spells CASSRDMTYEQYF. CDR3 bases: TGTGCCAGCAGCAGGGACATGACTTACGAGCAGTACTTC.

The chain uses TRBV11-1 and TRBJ2-7; TRBD1 is a possible D gene (6 bases). Germline CDR1 SGHAT, CDR2 FQDESV (reference sequence). The CDR3 runs to 13 residues. V was cut by 5 bases and J by 4 bases, with 12 bases left in between. Written as DNA, the CDR3 is TGTGCCAGCAGCCAACAGGGTCAGTACGAGCAGTACTTC. This sequence encodes CASSQQGQYEQYF.

This clonotype was observed many times. CDR3 residues: CSVASGFPYEQYF. The CDR3 coding sequence is TGCAGCGTTGCTAGCGGGTTTCCCTACGAGCAGTACTTC. The chain links TRBV29-1 to TRBJ2-7; 8 positions agree with TRBD2. This CDR3 spans 13 amino acids. The V gene end was trimmed by 4 bases and the J gene end by 2 bases; junction bases not matched to a gene: 4. Germline CDR1 is SQVTM and CDR2 is ANQGSEA.

Comments on this clonotype: Just one base apart from a much larger clone, this may be a read error. V is TRBV12-3 or TRBV12-4 and J is TRBJ2-7; 10 bases match TRBD1. CDR3 length: 15 residues. The CDR3 DNA is TGTTCCAGCAGGCCCGCGGACAGGGGGAGGTACGAGCAGTACTTC. This encodes CSSRPADRGRYEQYF.

Only a few counts were recorded for this clonotype. The CDR3: CASSSGLAAINNEQFF. In DNA form, the CDR3 reads TGCGCCAGCAGCTCTGGACTCGCCGCAATAAACAATGAGCAGTTCTTC. V gene TRBV5-1 combines with J gene TRBJ2-1; D is perhaps TRBD2 (5 bases). The CDR3 totals 16 residues. The V end was cut by 3 bases, the J end by 5 bases, with 18 bases between. Looked up from germline, CDR1 is SGHRS and CDR2 is YFSETQ.

There are a few counts of this clonotype. The V and J genes are TRBV20-1 and TRBJ1-6; 8 nucleotides line up with TRBD1. The CDR3 runs to 12 residues. Germline-derived CDR1 and CDR2 are DFQATT and SNEGSKA (reference sequence). V shed 3 bases, J shed 9 bases, and the junction held 1 base outside the gene matches. CDR3 bases: TGCAGTGCTAGCAGGGGGCCTTCACCCCTCCACTTT. Translation: CSASRGPSPLHF.

The chain recombines TRBV5-5 with TRBJ2-7; a possible D gene is TRBD2 (6 bases). Germline V gene data show CDR1 as SGHKS and CDR2 as YYEKEE (reference sequence). V lost 1 base to trimming and J lost 2 bases, with 10 bases between them. This CDR3 spans 14 amino acids. As DNA, the CDR3 is TGTGCCAGCAGCTTGTATGGACTAACCTACGAGCAGTACTTC. Translation: CASSLYGLTYEQYF.

V usage is TRBV7-8 and J usage is TRBJ2-7; TRBD1 aligns across 7 bases. Per germline, CDR1 SGHVS and CDR2 FQNEAQ. V was pared by 5 bases and J by 3 bases, with 10 bases of the junction left unmatched. This CDR3 is built from 15 residues. In DNA form, the CDR3 reads TGTGCCAGCAGCCTGAGAGGACAGGTGGACTACGAGCAGTACTTC. This gives the protein CASSLRGQVDYEQYF.

This clonotype was counted many times. J is TRBJ2-1 and V is TRBV24-1; 7 bases align to TRBD1. The CDR3 is 14 amino acids. The germline CDR1 and CDR2 sequences are KGHDR and SFDVKD. The junction had 7 bases not matched to a gene; V was cut back by 0 bases and J by 12 bases. This CDR3 reads CATSDLTRGLRQFF. The CDR3 nucleotides read TGTGCCACCAGTGATTTGACGAGGGGGCTTAGGCAGTTCTTC.

This clonotype was seen a handful of times. J is TRBJ1-5 and V is TRBV20-1; D call uncertain. The germline gives CDR1 DFQATT, CDR2 SNEGSKA (reference sequence). The CDR3 is 13 residues long. V was clipped by 3 bases and J by 4 bases, with 10 bases between them. The CDR3 here is CSARVISNQPQHF. CDR3 nucleotide sequence: TGCAGTGCTAGGGTTATATCTAATCAGCCCCAGCATTTT.

A few counts support this clonotype. The V gene is TRBV28, the J gene TRBJ2-3, with D possibly TRBD1 on 5 matching bases. Trimming shortened V by 3 bases and J by 0 bases, and 13 bases separated the two germline ends. CDR3 size: 16 residues. Germline CDR1 and CDR2: MDHEN and SYDVKM. CDR3 region: CASSLPDRVSTDTQYF. CDR3 bases: TGTGCCAGCAGTTTGCCTGACAGAGTTAGCACAGATACGCAGTATTTT.

This clonotype was found many times. The CDR3 is CASSPGGMVEKLFF. The CDR3 bases are TGTGCCAGCAGCCCTGGGGGGATGGTTGAAAAACTGTTTTTT. The chain joins TRBV12-3 or TRBV12-4 to TRBJ1-4, with D perhaps matching TRBD1 (5 bases). CDR3 length equals 14 residues. V lost 6 bases and J lost 7, with 15 bases in between.

This clonotype turned up a few times. The V call is TRBV9, the J call TRBJ2-1, with 7 bases identical to TRBD2. The V segment lost 2 bases and the J segment 4 bases; nucleotides outside the gene matches: 6. This CDR3 has 15 amino acids. From germline, CDR1 is SGDLS and CDR2 YYNGEE. The CDR3 spells CASSVGGGRYNEQFF. CDR3 nucleotide sequence: TGTGCCAGCAGCGTTGGCGGCGGGAGATACAATGAGCAGTTCTTC.

This clonotype came up a few times. This chain links TRBV27 with TRBJ2-7; a possible D gene is TRBD1 (5 bases). Trimming cost V 4 bases and J 3 bases, with 22 bases left between them. The CDR3 totals 17 residues. Germline CDR1 reads MNHEY; CDR2 reads SMNVEV (reference sequence). DNA for the CDR3: TGTGCCAGCAGTTCGAAAACTACTCCTCAGGGTGGCTACGAGCAGTACTTC. This encodes CASSSKTTPQGGYEQYF.

The genes are TRBV5-1 and TRBJ2-7, with TRBD2 identical over 8 bases. Germline loops: CDR1 SGHRS, CDR2 YFSETQ. The CDR3 extends over 17 amino acids. J was trimmed by 0 bases and V by 3 bases; bases with no gene match: 11. CDR3 loop: CASSYTLADYPSYEQYF. DNA of the CDR3: TGCGCCAGCAGCTACACACTAGCGGACTACCCCTCCTACGAGCAGTACTTC.

This sequence joins TRBV3-1 and TRBJ2-6; 7 bases map to TRBD1. Germline CDR1 is LGHDT and CDR2 is YNNKEL (reference sequence). The V and J ends lost 2 bases and 0 bases, in that order; junction bases with no gene match: 7. The CDR3 runs 18 residues. The CDR3 region is CASSQLNRGPSGANVLTF. The CDR3 region has the DNA TGTGCCAGCAGCCAACTAAACAGGGGCCCCTCTGGGGCCAACGTCCTGACTTTC.